This T cell receptor (beta chain) was retrieved from a study of identical twins. Each donor was a healthy Caucasian. Study-level points and caveats: Not following the same donors, the study drew its conclusions from cross-sectional statistical analysis.

Looked up from germline, CDR1 is DFQATT and CDR2 is SNEGSKA (reference sequence). CDR3 length equals 15 residues. Trimming left V 5 bases short and J 5 bases short, with 21 bases between. Worth noting for this clonotype: Its antigen is unknown.

Each CDR3 protein is one row after TCRdb ran MiXCR on the 5' RACE reads. The table includes hundreds of thousands of distinct CDR3 sequences, about 12% detected once. The data were also submitted as part of a second study, on yellow fever vaccine responses in identical twins.

Sequencing input: PBMCs. The sequence was obtained from a woman between 18 and 29 years old in good health. This rearrangement joins TRBV20-1 to TRBJ2-5; maybe TRBD2 (6 bases). The CDR3 sequence: CSAPKGTLAGETQYF. CDR3 DNA: TGCAGTGCTCCGAAGGGGACTCTAGCTGGTGAGACCCAGTACTTC.